The 14 T cell receptor beta chains in this list originate from one sample, sequenced in a study of shared clonotypes between healthy human individuals. Selected positively for CCR7 and CD45RO-negative, naive CD8 cells excluded terminally differentiated effector memory CD45RA+ cells. Sequencing used immunoSEQ multiplex PCR; TCRdb keeps in-frame clones, though not all of them. The repertoire holds some 1,900,000 clones, with approximately 95% as singletons. The material sequenced was naive CD8+ T cells sorted from blood. The origin of the receptors is a man between 18 and 35 years old in good health.

V is TRBV28 and J is TRBJ1-2, with D hard to call. This CDR3 spans 14 amino acids. Germline CDR1 MDHEN, CDR2 SYDVKM. V lost 2 bases, J lost 8 bases, and 15 bases lay in between. The CDR3 DNA is TGTGCCAGCAGTTTAGGTGCAGATCTAGGGGGCTACACCTTC. This sequence encodes CASSLGADLGGYTF.

This clone was seen once. V usage is TRBV28 and J usage is TRBJ1-5, with TRBD1 identical over 7 bases. The CDR3 runs 16 residues. The germline CDR1 and CDR2 sequences are MDHEN and SYDVKM. V was pared by 7 bases and J by 9 bases, with 18 bases of the junction left unmatched. The CDR3: CASIGREGGQGGPQHF. CDR3 nucleotide sequence: TGTGCCAGCATCGGTCGTGAGGGGGGCCAGGGGGGGCCCCAGCATTTT. Filled out from reference TRBV28 and TRBJ1-5, the complete variable domain reads DVKVTQSSRYLVKRTGEKVFLECVQDMDHENMFWYRQDPGLGLRLIYFSYDVKMKEKGDIPEGYSVSREKKERFSLILESASTNQTSMYLCASIGREGGQGGPQHFGDGTRLSIL.

This clone was seen only once. V usage is TRBV29-1 and J usage is TRBJ2-7; D is possibly TRBD2 (5 bases). CDR3 length equals 13 residues. V was trimmed by 4 bases and J by 0 bases, leaving 10 bases between them. Looked up from germline, CDR1 is SQVTM and CDR2 is ANQGSEA. CDR3 bases: TGCAGCGTTGGTCCGGGAAACTCCTACGAGCAGTACTTC. It translates to CSVGPGNSYEQYF.

V is TRBV10-1 and J is TRBJ2-7, with 9 positions matching TRBD1. The V gene's germline CDR1 is WNHNN and CDR2 SYGVQD (reference sequence). The ends lost 2 bases at V and 3 bases at J; junction bases unmatched: 2. CDR3 size: 14 residues. Here the CDR3 reads CASSEMGQGYEQYF. The CDR3 DNA follows: TGCGCCAGCAGTGAGATGGGACAGGGCTACGAGCAGTACTTC.

V gene TRBV5-5 combines with J gene TRBJ2-7, with 11 bases aligning to TRBD2. Germline CDR1 and CDR2: SGHKS and YYEKEE (reference sequence). V lost 3 bases and J lost 3; bases outside the gene matches: 5. The length of the CDR3 is 15 residues. CDR3 nucleotide sequence: TGTGCCAGCAGCTGGTTAGCGGGGGGGCTCTACGAGCAGTACTTC. This gives the protein CASSWLAGGLYEQYF.

The chain combines TRBV9 with TRBJ2-2; possible D gene TRBD2, 5 bases. The CDR3 has 16 residues. V lost 5 bases, J lost 3 bases, and 17 bases lay in between. Germline V gene lookup returns CDR1 SGDLS and CDR2 YYNGEE. CDR3 in amino acids: CASSPGNVADTGELFF. CDR3 nucleotides: TGTGCCAGCAGTCCGGGGAACGTTGCGGACACCGGGGAGCTGTTTTTT.

The chain links TRBV19 to TRBJ2-7; 7 nucleotides match TRBD2. Trimming removed 3 bases from V and 2 bases from J; junction bases left unmatched: 4. This CDR3 region has 14 residues. Germline loops: CDR1 LNHDA, CDR2 SQIVND (reference sequence). CDR3 region: CASSISGPTYEQYF. The CDR3 DNA sequence: TGTGCCAGTAGTATTAGCGGGCCCACCTACGAGCAGTACTTC. Full variable domain (missing parts from reference TRBV19 and TRBJ2-7): DGGITQSPKYLFRKEGQNVTLSCEQNLNHDAMYWYRQDPGQGLRLIYYSQIVNDFQKGDIAEGYSVSREKKESFPLTVTSAQKNPTAFYLCASSISGPTYEQYFGPGTRLTVT.

The chain employs TRBV28 and TRBJ1-5, with unresolved D. V was cut by 6 bases and J by 7 bases, with 16 bases left in between. This CDR3 has 14 amino acids. From germline, CDR1 is MDHEN and CDR2 SYDVKM. The chain's CDR3 is CASSLPGGRQPQHF. The CDR3 coding sequence is TGTGCCAGCAGCCTACCCGGAGGGCGCCAGCCCCAGCATTTT.

The CDR3 DNA reads as TGTGCCAGCAGCCAAGATTTAATTGGCGGGTGGAGCTCCTATAATTCACCCCTCCACTTT. It is translated as CASSQDLIGGWSSYNSPLHF. The chain carries TRBV14 and TRBJ1-6; no reliable D call. Trimming removed 0 bases from V and 0 bases from J, with 18 bases in between. The CDR3 is 20 amino acids. Germline V lookup: CDR1 SGHDN, CDR2 FVKESK.

The chain carries TRBV5-6 and TRBJ2-7, with a tentative D call TRBD1 (5 bases). The CDR3 is 12 residues long. In germline, CDR1 is SGHDT, CDR2 YYEEEE. Trimming left V 4 bases short and J 3 bases short, with 8 bases between. The chain's CDR3 is CASSAGHYEQYF. In DNA form, the CDR3 reads TGTGCCAGCAGCGCAGGACACTACGAGCAGTACTTC. The full variable domain, completed using reference TRBV5-6 and TRBJ2-7, is DAGVTQSPTHLIKTRGQQVTLRCSPKSGHDTVSWYQQALGQGPQFIFQYYEEEERQRGNFPDRFSGHQFPNYSSELNVNALLLGDSALYLCASSAGHYEQYFGPGTRLTVT.

This chain links TRBV7-6 with TRBJ2-1; the D is unclear. Deletions cut 2 bases from V and 5 bases from J, with 7 bases between. Germline CDR1 reads SGHVS; CDR2 reads FNYEAQ. The CDR3 consists of 13 residues. This chain's CDR3 is CASSLRSDNEQFF. CDR3 in DNA: TGTGCCAGCAGCTTAAGGTCCGACAATGAGCAGTTCTTC.

The CDR3 reads CASSFGTTPHNEQFF. CDR3 nucleotide sequence: TGTGCCAGCAGCTTTGGGACTACCCCCCACAATGAGCAGTTCTTC. This chain joins TRBV7-2 and TRBJ2-1, with 7 positions matching TRBD2. CDR3 length: 15 amino acids. V trimming: 3 bases; J trimming: 5 bases; junction bases outside the gene matches: 7. Germline CDR1 SGHTA, CDR2 FQGNSA.

This chain uses TRBV5-6 with TRBJ1-2; D ambiguous. This CDR3 has 14 amino acids. V was pared by 3 bases and J by 5 bases, with 14 bases between. Looked up from germline, CDR1 is SGHDT and CDR2 is YYEEEE. The CDR3 is CASSSVGVGYGYTF. CDR3 sequence (DNA): TGTGCCAGCAGCTCCGTGGGAGTCGGGTATGGCTACACCTTC.

This sequence joins TRBV6-5 and TRBJ2-5; TRBD1 is a possible D gene (6 bases). The ends were cut back, 2 bases at V and 4 bases at J, with 17 bases in the middle. Per the germline V gene, CDR1 is MNHEY and CDR2 is SVGAGI. This CDR3 has 16 amino acids. The CDR3 sequence: CASSYNGRGIGETQYF. CDR3 coding DNA: TGTGCCAGCAGTTACAACGGTAGGGGGATAGGAGAGACCCAGTACTTC.